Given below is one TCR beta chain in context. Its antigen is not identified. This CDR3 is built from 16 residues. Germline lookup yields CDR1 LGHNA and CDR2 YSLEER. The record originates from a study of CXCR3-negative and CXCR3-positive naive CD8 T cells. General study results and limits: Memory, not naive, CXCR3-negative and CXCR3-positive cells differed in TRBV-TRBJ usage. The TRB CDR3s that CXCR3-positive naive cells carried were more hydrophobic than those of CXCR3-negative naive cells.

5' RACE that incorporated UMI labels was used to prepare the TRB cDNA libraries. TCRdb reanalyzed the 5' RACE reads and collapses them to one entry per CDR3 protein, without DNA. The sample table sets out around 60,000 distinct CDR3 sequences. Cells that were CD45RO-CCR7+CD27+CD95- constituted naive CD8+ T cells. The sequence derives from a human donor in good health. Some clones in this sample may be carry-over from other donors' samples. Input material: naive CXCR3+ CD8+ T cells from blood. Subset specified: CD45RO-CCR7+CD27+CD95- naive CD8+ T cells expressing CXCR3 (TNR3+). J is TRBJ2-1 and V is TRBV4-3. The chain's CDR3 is CASSQRGGSSYNEQFF.